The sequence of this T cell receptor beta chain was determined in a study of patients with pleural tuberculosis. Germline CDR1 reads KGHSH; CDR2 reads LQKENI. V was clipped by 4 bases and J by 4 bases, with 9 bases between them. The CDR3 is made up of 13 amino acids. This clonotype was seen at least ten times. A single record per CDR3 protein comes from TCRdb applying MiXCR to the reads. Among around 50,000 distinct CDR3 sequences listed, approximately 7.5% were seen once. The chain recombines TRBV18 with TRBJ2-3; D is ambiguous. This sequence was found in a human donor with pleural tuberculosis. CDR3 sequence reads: CASSRGPADTQYF. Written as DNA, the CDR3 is TGTGCCAGCTCACGCGGTCCTGCAGATACGCAGTATTTT.